Presented here are 19 T cell receptor beta chains from one specimen sequenced in a study of T cells in Graves' hyperthyroidism and ophthalmopathy. TCR beta CDR3 regions were amplified from RNA transcripts. TCR CDR3 underwent first-round RT-PCR with the HTBI primer set. TCRdb reprocessed the multiplex PCR reads via MiXCR and lists one record per CDR3 protein. This sample yields approximately 690,000 distinct CDR3 sequences, of which 14% are seen a single time; under 15% belongs to the top ten. The material sequenced was blood. The receptors originated from a woman aged 45-60 years with Graves' ophthalmopathy.

The chain links TRBV9 to TRBJ2-2; 9 bases agree with TRBD1. This CDR3 has 16 amino acids. The trim removed 3 bases at V and 1 base at J, leaving 4 bases unmatched. CDR1 and CDR2 from the germline V gene are SGDLS and YYNGEE. This CDR3 reads CASSAPGQGNTGELFF. The CDR3 coding sequence is TGTGCCAGCAGCGCCCCGGGACAGGGGAACACCGGGGAGCTGTTTTTT. The variable domain in full, with the rest retrieved from reference TRBV9 and TRBJ2-2, is DSGVTQTPKHLITATGQRVTLRCSPRSGDLSVYWYQQSLDQGLQFLIQYYNGEERAKGNILERFSAQQFPDLHSELNLSSLELGDSALYFCASSAPGQGNTGELFFGEGSRLTVL.

Ten or more counts support this clonotype. This sequence joins TRBV2 and TRBJ2-7; tentatively, D is TRBD1 or TRBD2 (6 bases each). This CDR3 is built from 13 residues. CDR1 is SNHLY, CDR2 FYNNEI, per germline. Trimming stripped 7 bases from V and 2 bases from J, with 12 bases between. CDR3 region: CASNRGDTYEQYF. The CDR3 nucleotides read TGTGCCAGCAATAGGGGGGACACCTACGAGCAGTACTTC.

CDR3 DNA: TGTGCCAGCAGGGAAACGTTAAACACTGAAGCTTTCTTT. Protein: CASRETLNTEAFF. V is TRBV6-1 and J is TRBJ1-1, with D uncertain. The CDR3 has 13 amino acids. Trimming shortened V by 6 bases and J by 2 bases, and 10 bases separated the two germline ends. From germline, CDR1 is MNHNS and CDR2 SASEGT.

This clonotype was seen many times. The V gene is TRBV28, the J gene TRBJ2-1; possibly TRBD1 for D (6 bases). CDR1 and CDR2 (germline): MDHEN, SYDVKM. There are 15 residues in the CDR3. Trimming stripped 6 bases from V and 9 bases from J, with 21 bases between. Here the CDR3 DNA reads TGTGCCAGCAGCCCAATGAGGGACATTTCGGGTGAGCAGTTCTTC. Residues: CASSPMRDISGEQFF.

There are many counts of this clonotype. V is TRBV29-1 and J is TRBJ2-1; 11 bases align to TRBD2. CDR1 SQVTM and CDR2 ANQGSEA come from the germline V gene. V shed 6 bases and J 8 bases; nucleotides not matched to a gene: 9. This CDR3 spans 14 amino acids. CDR3 in DNA: TGCAGCGTCCGCTTTAGCGGGAGGGTCGATGAGCAGTTCTTC. Translating gives CSVRFSGRVDEQFF.

V gene TRBV6-5 combines with J gene TRBJ2-5, with TRBD2 as a possible D gene (6 bases). The CDR3 sequence is 16 residues long. The V and J ends lost 0 bases and 2 bases respectively, with 13 bases between them. Germline CDR1 is MNHEY and CDR2 is SVGAGI. CDR3 sequence: CASSYSDSSEQETQYF. DNA for the CDR3: TGTGCCAGCAGTTACTCGGATTCTAGCGAGCAAGAGACCCAGTACTTC.

This clonotype was detected only a few times. V is TRBV6-2 or TRBV6-3 and J is TRBJ1-3; D is uncertain. Trimming cost V 6 bases and J 0 bases, with 9 bases left between them. CDR1 MNHEY and CDR2 SVGEGT come from the germline V gene. This CDR3 region has 14 residues. The CDR3 DNA is TGTGCCAGCAGGAGGCACAGCTCTGGAAACACCATATATTTT. Translated, it gives CASRRHSSGNTIYF.

This clonotype was recorded at least ten times. The chain recombines TRBV28 with TRBJ1-2; D is undetermined. Germline values: CDR1 MDHEN, CDR2 SYDVKM. The CDR3 extends over 13 amino acids. Between the trimmed V and J ends, which lost 7 bases and 4 bases, there was a span of 13 bases. CDR3 coding DNA: TGTGCCAGCATGCCCTTCGGGCCCTATGGCTACACCTTC. Protein product: CASMPFGPYGYTF.

This clonotype was seen repeatedly, ten times or more. The chain recombines TRBV12-3 or TRBV12-4 with TRBJ1-2, with 8 bases fitting TRBD1. J lost 4 bases, V lost 5 bases, and 6 bases had no gene match. The CDR3 sequence is 14 residues long. The CDR3 DNA reads TGTGCCAGCAGTCCTCAGGGGGCATCCTATGGCTACACCTTC. Translating gives CASSPQGASYGYTF.

This clonotype was detected ten times or more. The V gene is TRBV20-1, the J gene TRBJ1-1; no clear D. Trimming took 2 bases from V and 7 from J, leaving 17 bases between them. This CDR3 is built from 14 residues. The germline V gene has CDR1 DFQATT and CDR2 SNEGSKA (reference sequence). CDR3 sequence reads: CSARSKQGANEAFF. The CDR3 coding sequence is TGCAGTGCTAGAAGTAAACAAGGTGCTAATGAAGCTTTCTTT.

Many counts were recorded for this clonotype. The genes are TRBV20-1 and TRBJ2-5, with unresolved D. The germline V gene encodes CDR1 DFQATT and CDR2 SNEGSKA (reference sequence). The CDR3 runs 13 residues. V lost 3 bases to trimming and J lost 1 base, with 9 bases between them. The chain's CDR3 is CSASRAFQETQYF. CDR3 coding DNA: TGCAGTGCTAGTCGGGCGTTCCAAGAGACCCAGTACTTC.

The rearrangement joins TRBV18 to TRBJ1-4; TRBD1 matches 11 bases. The length of the CDR3 is 16 residues. Per germline, CDR1 KGHSH and CDR2 LQKENI. The ends lost 3 bases at V and 8 bases at J; junction bases unmatched: 8. CDR3 in amino acids: CASSPSSGTGGEKLFF. For the CDR3, the DNA is TGTGCCAGCTCACCTTCCTCCGGGACAGGGGGAGAAAAACTGTTTTTT.

This clonotype came up many times. The rearrangement uses TRBV3-1 and TRBJ1-2; TRBD1 aligns across 7 bases. Trimming cost V 4 bases and J 2 bases; bases outside gene matches: 4. Germline V CDR1 and CDR2: LGHDT, YNNKEL (reference sequence). The CDR3 loop spans 14 amino acids. CDR3 DNA: TGTGCCAGCAGCCCGACAGGGAACAACTATGGCTACACCTTC. Amino acid sequence: CASSPTGNNYGYTF.

This clonotype was detected ten times or more. V usage is TRBV20-1 and J usage is TRBJ2-5; D may be TRBD1 or TRBD2 (5 bases each). Between the trimmed V and J ends, which lost 3 bases and 7 bases, there was a span of 18 bases. This CDR3 spans 14 amino acids. Germline-derived CDR1 and CDR2 are DFQATT and SNEGSKA (reference sequence). The CDR3 coding sequence is TGCAGTGCTAGCGACATGGGGGTCGGGTGGACCCAGTACTTC. Residues: CSASDMGVGWTQYF.

This CDR3 is CASSQVTAGELFF. DNA for the CDR3: TGTGCCAGCAGCCAAGTAACAGCCGGGGAGCTGTTTTTT. This chain uses TRBV14 with TRBJ2-2; D uncertain. Between the trimmed V and J ends, which lost 1 base and 6 bases, there was a span of 6 bases. The CDR3 has 13 amino acids. CDR1 and CDR2 (germline): SGHDN, FVKESK.

The V gene is TRBV25-1, the J gene TRBJ2-2; 9 nucleotides agree with TRBD2. The length of the CDR3 is 15 residues. Germline V gene data show CDR1 as MGHDK and CDR2 as SYGVNS. The J segment lost 6 bases and the V segment lost 6 bases, leaving 8 bases of the junction unmatched. In DNA form, the CDR3 reads TGTGCCAGCAGACTTAGCGGGAGAAAATCCGGGGAGCTGTTTTTT. Its translation is CASRLSGRKSGELFF.

Only a few counts were recorded for this clonotype. V and J are TRBV9 and TRBJ1-6; a possible D gene is TRBD1 (5 bases). Germline V gene sequence: CDR1 SGDLS, CDR2 YYNGEE. CDR3 length equals 14 residues. V was cut by 1 base and J by 5 bases, with 7 bases left in between. The CDR3 DNA is TGTGCCAGCAGCGTAAAACAGGATAATTCACCCCTCCACTTT. This sequence encodes CASSVKQDNSPLHF.

The V and J genes are TRBV14 and TRBJ2-1, with 10 bases that match TRBD1. CDR3 length: 15 residues. The trim removed 4 bases at V and 4 bases at J, leaving 4 bases unmatched. Germline V lookup: CDR1 SGHDN, CDR2 FVKESK. CDR3 region: CASSRQGAGYNEQFF. CDR3 nucleotides: TGTGCCAGCAGCCGACAGGGGGCCGGGTACAATGAGCAGTTCTTC.

This clonotype appeared many times. The rearrangement uses TRBV7-2 and TRBJ2-5; the match to TRBD1 covers 9 bases. The CDR3 extends over 15 amino acids. The ends lost 1 base at V and 3 bases at J; junction bases unmatched: 3. Germline CDR1 is SGHTA and CDR2 is FQGNSA. The CDR3 sequence: CASSLDRGRKETQYF. The CDR3 nucleotides are TGTGCCAGCAGCTTAGACAGGGGGCGAAAAGAGACCCAGTACTTC.